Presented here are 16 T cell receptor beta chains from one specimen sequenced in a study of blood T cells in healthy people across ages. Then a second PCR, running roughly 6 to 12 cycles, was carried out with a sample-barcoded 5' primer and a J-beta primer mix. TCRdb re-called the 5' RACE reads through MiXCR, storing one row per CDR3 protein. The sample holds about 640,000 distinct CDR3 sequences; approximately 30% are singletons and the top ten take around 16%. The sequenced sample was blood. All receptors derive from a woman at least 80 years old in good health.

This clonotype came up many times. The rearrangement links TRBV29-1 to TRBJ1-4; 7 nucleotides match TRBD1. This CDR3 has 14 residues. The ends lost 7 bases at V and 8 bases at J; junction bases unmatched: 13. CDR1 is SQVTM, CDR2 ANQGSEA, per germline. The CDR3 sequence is CSASTGEAWEKLFF. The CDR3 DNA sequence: TGCAGCGCGTCTACAGGGGAAGCATGGGAAAAACTGTTTTTT.

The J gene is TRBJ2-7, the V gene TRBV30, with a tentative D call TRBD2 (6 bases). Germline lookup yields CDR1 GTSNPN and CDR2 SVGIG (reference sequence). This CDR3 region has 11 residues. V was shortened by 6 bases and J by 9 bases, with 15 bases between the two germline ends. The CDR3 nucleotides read TGTGCCTGTCTTCTCCCCGGGAGGCAGTACTTC. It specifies CACLLPGRQYF.

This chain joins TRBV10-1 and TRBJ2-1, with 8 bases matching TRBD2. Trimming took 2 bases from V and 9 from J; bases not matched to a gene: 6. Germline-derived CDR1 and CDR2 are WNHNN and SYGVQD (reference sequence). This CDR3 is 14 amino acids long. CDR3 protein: CASSETGGRGEQFF. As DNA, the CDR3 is TGCGCCAGCAGTGAGACGGGGGGGCGGGGTGAGCAGTTCTTC.

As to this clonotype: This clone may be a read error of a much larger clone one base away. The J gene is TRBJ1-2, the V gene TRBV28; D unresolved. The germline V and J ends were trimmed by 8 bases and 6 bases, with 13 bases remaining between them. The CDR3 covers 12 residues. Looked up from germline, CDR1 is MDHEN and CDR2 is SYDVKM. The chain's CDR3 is CASEEAGDGYTF. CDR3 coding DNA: TGTGCCAGCGAGGAGGCAGGAGATGGCTACACCTTC.

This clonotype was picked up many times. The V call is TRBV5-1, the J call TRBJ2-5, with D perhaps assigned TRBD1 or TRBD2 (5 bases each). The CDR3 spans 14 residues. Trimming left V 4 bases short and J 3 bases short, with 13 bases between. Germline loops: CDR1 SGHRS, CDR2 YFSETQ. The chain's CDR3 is CASSTGTGEETQYF. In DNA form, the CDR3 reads TGCGCCAGCAGCACCGGGACCGGGGAAGAGACCCAGTACTTC.

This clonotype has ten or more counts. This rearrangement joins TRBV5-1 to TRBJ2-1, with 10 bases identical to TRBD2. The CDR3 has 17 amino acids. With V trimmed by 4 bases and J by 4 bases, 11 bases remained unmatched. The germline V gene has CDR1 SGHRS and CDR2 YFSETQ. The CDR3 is CASSPDFSGGRYNEQFF. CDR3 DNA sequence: TGCGCCAGCAGCCCAGATTTTAGCGGGGGGCGATACAATGAGCAGTTCTTC.

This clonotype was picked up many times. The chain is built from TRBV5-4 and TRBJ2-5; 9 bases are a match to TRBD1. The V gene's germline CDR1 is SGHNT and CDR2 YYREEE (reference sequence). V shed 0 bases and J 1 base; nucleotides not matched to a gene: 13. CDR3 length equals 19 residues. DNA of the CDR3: TGTGCCAGCAGCTTGGCCAGGGGGACAGGGAGCGGGCTCCAAGAGACCCAGTACTTC. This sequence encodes CASSLARGTGSGLQETQYF.

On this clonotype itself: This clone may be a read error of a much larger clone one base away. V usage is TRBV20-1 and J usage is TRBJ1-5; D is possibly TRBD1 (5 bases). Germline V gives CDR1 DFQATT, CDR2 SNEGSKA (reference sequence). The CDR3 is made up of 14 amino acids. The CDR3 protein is CSAREAGSISAQRF. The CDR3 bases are TGCAGTGCTAGAGAGGCAGGGAGTATTTCTGCCCAGCGTTTT.

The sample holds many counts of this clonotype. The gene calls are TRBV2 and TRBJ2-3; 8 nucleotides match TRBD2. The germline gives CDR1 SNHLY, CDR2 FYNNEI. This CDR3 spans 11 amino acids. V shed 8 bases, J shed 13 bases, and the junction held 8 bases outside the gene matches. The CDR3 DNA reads TGTGCCAGCTCCACTAGCGGACTAGAGTATTTT. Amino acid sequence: CASSTSGLEYF.

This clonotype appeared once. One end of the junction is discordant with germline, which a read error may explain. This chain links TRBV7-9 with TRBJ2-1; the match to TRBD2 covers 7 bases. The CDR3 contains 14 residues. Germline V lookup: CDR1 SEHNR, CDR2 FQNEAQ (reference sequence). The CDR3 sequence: CASSSLAVANEQFF. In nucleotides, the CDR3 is TGTGCCAGCAGCTCGCTAGCGGTAGCCAATGAACAGTTCTTC.

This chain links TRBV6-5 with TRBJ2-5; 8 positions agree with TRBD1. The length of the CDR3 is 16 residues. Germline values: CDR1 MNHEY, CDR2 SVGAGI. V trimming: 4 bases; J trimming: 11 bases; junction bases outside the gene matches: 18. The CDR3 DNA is TGTGCCAGCAGTTTTTCGGAGACAGGGGCCTGCAATGAGCAGTACTTC. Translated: CASSFSETGACNEQYF.

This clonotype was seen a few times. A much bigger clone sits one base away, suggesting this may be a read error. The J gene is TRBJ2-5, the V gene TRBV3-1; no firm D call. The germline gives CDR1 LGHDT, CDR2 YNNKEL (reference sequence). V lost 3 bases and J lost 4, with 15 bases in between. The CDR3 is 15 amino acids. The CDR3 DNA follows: TGTGCCAGCAGCCAGATGGCAACCTCCCGAGAGACCCAGTACTTC. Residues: CASSQMATSRETQYF.

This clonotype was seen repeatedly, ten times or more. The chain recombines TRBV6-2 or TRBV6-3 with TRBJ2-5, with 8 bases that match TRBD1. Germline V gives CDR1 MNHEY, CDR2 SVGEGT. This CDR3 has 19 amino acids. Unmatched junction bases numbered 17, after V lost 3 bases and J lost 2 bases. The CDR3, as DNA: TGTGCCAGCAGTTATGGTCTCACGGGACAGGCGTTCAATCAAGAGACCCAGTACTTC. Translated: CASSYGLTGQAFNQETQYF.

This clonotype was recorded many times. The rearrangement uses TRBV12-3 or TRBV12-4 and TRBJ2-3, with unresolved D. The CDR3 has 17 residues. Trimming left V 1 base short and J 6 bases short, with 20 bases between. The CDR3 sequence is CASSLGQMPGLADTQYF. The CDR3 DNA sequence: TGTGCCAGCAGTTTAGGCCAAATGCCTGGGCTCGCCGATACGCAGTATTTT.

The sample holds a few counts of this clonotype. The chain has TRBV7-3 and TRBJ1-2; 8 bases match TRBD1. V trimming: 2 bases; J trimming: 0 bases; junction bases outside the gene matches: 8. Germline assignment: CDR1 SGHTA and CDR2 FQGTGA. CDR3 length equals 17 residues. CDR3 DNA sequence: TGTGCCAGCAGCTTAGGCGGACAGGGTGGAACTAACTATGGCTACACCTTC. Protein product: CASSLGGQGGTNYGYTF.

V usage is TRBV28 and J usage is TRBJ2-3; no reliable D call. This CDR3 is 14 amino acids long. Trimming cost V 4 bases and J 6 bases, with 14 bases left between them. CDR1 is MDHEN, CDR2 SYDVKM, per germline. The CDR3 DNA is TGTGCCAGCAGTTCATCCCCGGCCGGGGATACGCAGTATTTT. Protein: CASSSSPAGDTQYF.